This T cell receptor beta chain appears in the sequencing data of a study of vaccination effects on CD4 cells after COVID-19. Overall study context: Participants completed two doses of the BNT162b2 or mRNA-1273 vaccine. Around 2.1 million PBMC per well were cultured with around 9.1 IU/ml IL-2 and roughly 9.9 ug/ml peptides.

Comments on this clone: Its antigen is as yet unknown. The germline gene is not matched at one end of the junction; a read error may be the cause.

Investigators separated out CD4+ T cells once 10 days of culture had passed. Each vaccine recipient was nucleocapsid antibody negative and had no prior SARS-CoV-2 infection. Germline V gene data show CDR1 as WSHSY and CDR2 as SAAADI. This CDR3 is 13 amino acids long. Clones were read by immunoSEQ multiplex PCR, and TCRdb kept only the in-frame ones, dropping some. The sample yields some 39,000 clones, around 76% seen once. Regarding the study as a whole: Pronounced clonal contraction occurred in clones induced by infection and by vaccine late after vaccination.

This chain links TRBV10-2 with TRBJ2-4; D gene uncertain. The source of this sequence is a human donor who received a COVID-19 vaccine. Material: CD4+ T cells from PBMCs cultured without peptide, obtained before COVID-19 vaccination. In DNA form, the CDR3 reads TGCGCCAGCAGTGAGTCAGGAAGGGTGGATTGGTCCTTC. Translating gives CASSESGRVDWSF.